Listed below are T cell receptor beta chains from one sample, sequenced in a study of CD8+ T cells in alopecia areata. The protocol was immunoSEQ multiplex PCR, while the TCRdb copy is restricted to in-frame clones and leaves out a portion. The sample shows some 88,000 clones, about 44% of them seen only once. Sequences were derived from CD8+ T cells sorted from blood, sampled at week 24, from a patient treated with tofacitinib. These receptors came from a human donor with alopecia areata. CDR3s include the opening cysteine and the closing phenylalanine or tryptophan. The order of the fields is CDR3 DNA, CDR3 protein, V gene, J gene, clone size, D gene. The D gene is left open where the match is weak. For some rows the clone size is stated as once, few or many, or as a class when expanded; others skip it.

cdr3_nt: TGTGCCAGCAGTTACAGGGGAGAAGCAGAGACCCAGTACTTC
cdr3_aa: CASSYRGEAETQYF
v_call: TRBV6-5
j_call: TRBJ2-5
clone_size: once
d_call: .

cdr3_nt: TGTGCCAGCAGCTTTTTTAGCGGATACGAGCAGTACTTC
cdr3_aa: CASSFFSGYEQYF
v_call: TRBV7-2
j_call: TRBJ2-7
clone_size: .
d_call: .

cdr3_nt: TGTGCCAGTAGTCCATCGGGGGGAGCTCGGAATGAGCAGTTCTTC
cdr3_aa: CASSPSGGARNEQFF
v_call: TRBV19
j_call: TRBJ2-1
clone_size: .
d_call: TRBD2

cdr3_nt: TGTGCCTGGAGCGGGGGGATAGCGGGAGCCCACGAGCAGTACTTC
cdr3_aa: CAWSGGIAGAHEQYF
v_call: TRBV30
j_call: TRBJ2-7
clone_size: .
d_call: TRBD2

cdr3_nt: TGTGCCAGCAGCCCGAAGGAGGGGGCGTTGGCCGGGGAGCTGTTTTTT
cdr3_aa: CASSPKEGALAGELFF
v_call: TRBV7-2
j_call: TRBJ2-2
clone_size: once
d_call: .

cdr3_nt: TGTGCCAGCAGTTGGGCTAGCGCCTACAATGAGCAGTTCTTC
cdr3_aa: CASSWASAYNEQFF
v_call: TRBV27
j_call: TRBJ2-1
clone_size: many
d_call: .

cdr3_nt: TGTGCCAGCAGCTTGATTGGTGCTAGCGGGATGAGCACAGATACGCAGTATTTT
cdr3_aa: CASSLIGASGMSTDTQYF
v_call: TRBV5-5
j_call: TRBJ2-3
clone_size: .
d_call: TRBD2

cdr3_nt: TGTGCCTGGCAGCGGGATGGCTACACCTTC
cdr3_aa: CAWQRDGYTF
v_call: TRBV30
j_call: TRBJ1-2
clone_size: few
d_call: .

cdr3_nt: TGTGCCAGCAGCCCCGTTGTGGGGAGACATGAGCAGTTCTTC
cdr3_aa: CASSPVVGRHEQFF
v_call: TRBV6-5
j_call: TRBJ2-1
clone_size: .
d_call: .

cdr3_nt: TGTGCCAGCACACTTGACAGGGCATTCGAAGAGACCCAGTACTTC
cdr3_aa: CASTLDRAFEETQYF
v_call: TRBV28
j_call: TRBJ2-5
clone_size: .
d_call: TRBD1

cdr3_nt: TGTGCCAGCAGTTACCCGGACAAGGGGGGAGAGACCCAGTACTTC
cdr3_aa: CASSYPDKGGETQYF
v_call: TRBV6-5
j_call: TRBJ2-5
clone_size: few
d_call: .

cdr3_nt: TGTGCCAGCAGCCCCTGGTCCGGGGACAACGAGCAGTACTTC
cdr3_aa: CASSPWSGDNEQYF
v_call: TRBV7-9
j_call: TRBJ2-7
clone_size: few
d_call: .

cdr3_nt: TGTGCCTGGAGCGCAAGTACCGGTCAGCCCCAGCATTTT
cdr3_aa: CAWSASTGQPQHF
v_call: TRBV30
j_call: TRBJ1-5
clone_size: .
d_call: .

cdr3_nt: TGTGCCAGTACGCGTATAGGGGGCGATGGCTACACCTTC
cdr3_aa: CASTRIGGDGYTF
v_call: TRBV19
j_call: TRBJ1-2
clone_size: few
d_call: TRBD1

cdr3_nt: TGCAGCGCCCTTCCCGACAACTCCTACGAGCAGTACTTC
cdr3_aa: CSALPDNSYEQYF
v_call: TRBV29-1
j_call: TRBJ2-7
clone_size: .
d_call: .

cdr3_nt: TGTGCCAGCAGCTTAGATCTGGGGCCCGTTTCTAACTATGGCTACACCTTC
cdr3_aa: CASSLDLGPVSNYGYTF
v_call: TRBV7-9
j_call: TRBJ1-2
clone_size: .
d_call: .

cdr3_nt: TGTGCCAGCAGCGGGAGCGGTCGGTCCTACAATGAGCAGTTCTTC
cdr3_aa: CASSGSGRSYNEQFF
v_call: TRBV9
j_call: TRBJ2-1
clone_size: .
d_call: .

cdr3_nt: TGCGCCAGCAGCTTGGTACAGGGGAGGACTGGGGCCAACGTCCTGACTTTC
cdr3_aa: CASSLVQGRTGANVLTF
v_call: TRBV5-1
j_call: TRBJ2-6
clone_size: .
d_call: .

cdr3_nt: TGTGCCAGCAGTCAAGGACTAGGGCGCACAGATACGCAGTATTTT
cdr3_aa: CASSQGLGRTDTQYF
v_call: TRBV2
j_call: TRBJ2-3
clone_size: few
d_call: TRBD2

cdr3_nt: TGTGCCAGCAGCTCATACTATGGCTACACCTTC
cdr3_aa: CASSSYYGYTF
v_call: TRBV6-6
j_call: TRBJ1-2
clone_size: many
d_call: .

cdr3_nt: TGCGCCAGCAGCTTGCGAGGGGATGACAATCAGCCCCAGCATTTT
cdr3_aa: CASSLRGDDNQPQHF
v_call: TRBV5-1
j_call: TRBJ1-5
clone_size: .
d_call: .

cdr3_nt: TGTGCCAGCAGGGCCGGGACAGGAGAACCGCACTTC
cdr3_aa: CASRAGTGEPHF
v_call: TRBV6-1
j_call: TRBJ2-7
clone_size: many
d_call: TRBD1

cdr3_nt: TGTGCCAGCTCACCAACGAGAGATAGCAATCAGCCCCAGCATTTT
cdr3_aa: CASSPTRDSNQPQHF
v_call: TRBV18
j_call: TRBJ1-5
clone_size: .
d_call: .

cdr3_nt: TGCGCCAGCAGCCAAGATTTCTTCGGGAGTCTTCCCTCCTACGAGCAGTACTTC
cdr3_aa: CASSQDFFGSLPSYEQYF
v_call: TRBV4-1
j_call: TRBJ2-7
clone_size: .
d_call: .

cdr3_nt: TGTGCCAGCAACCCTCCCGGACAGCACTATGGCTACACCTTC
cdr3_aa: CASNPPGQHYGYTF
v_call: TRBV9
j_call: TRBJ1-2
clone_size: .
d_call: .

cdr3_nt: TGCAGCGTTGTTAGGCCCCGAGGGGCTAACACTGAAGCTTTCTTT
cdr3_aa: CSVVRPRGANTEAFF
v_call: TRBV29-1
j_call: TRBJ1-1
clone_size: .
d_call: .

cdr3_nt: TGTGCCAGCAGCTTCCCGTCAGCGGGAGGGTGGAAGCAGTACTTC
cdr3_aa: CASSFPSAGGWKQYF
v_call: TRBV13
j_call: TRBJ2-7
clone_size: .
d_call: TRBD2

cdr3_nt: TGTGCCAGCAGTTCCCGGACAGGGCCCTATGGCTACACCTTC
cdr3_aa: CASSSRTGPYGYTF
v_call: TRBV27
j_call: TRBJ1-2
clone_size: .
d_call: TRBD1

cdr3_nt: TGTGCCAGCAGCGCAGATTCCAGGGGCGACCTCAGGGAGCAGTTCTTC
cdr3_aa: CASSADSRGDLREQFF
v_call: TRBV9
j_call: TRBJ2-1
clone_size: .
d_call: .

cdr3_nt: TGTGCCAGCAGTTTCGGGACTTCGGAGCTGTTTTTT
cdr3_aa: CASSFGTSELFF
v_call: TRBV6-5
j_call: TRBJ2-2
clone_size: few
d_call: .

cdr3_nt: TGTGCCAGCAGTGTCAGCAATCAGCCCCAGCATTTT
cdr3_aa: CASSVSNQPQHF
v_call: TRBV25-1
j_call: TRBJ1-5
clone_size: .
d_call: .

cdr3_nt: TGTGCCAGCAGCTTAGGGTACCCTGCCGAGGAGCAGTACTTC
cdr3_aa: CASSLGYPAEEQYF
v_call: TRBV11-2
j_call: TRBJ2-7
clone_size: few
d_call: .

cdr3_nt: TGCAGCGTTGAACAATGGGACAGGACTTCCTCTGGAAACACCATATATTTT
cdr3_aa: CSVEQWDRTSSGNTIYF
v_call: TRBV29-1
j_call: TRBJ1-3
clone_size: .
d_call: TRBD1

cdr3_nt: TGTGCCAGCAGCGGGACGCTCGGGCCCCAGCATTTT
cdr3_aa: CASSGTLGPQHF
v_call: TRBV27
j_call: TRBJ1-5
clone_size: .
d_call: .

cdr3_nt: TGTGCCTGGGGGACATCGTGGGAGCAGTACTTC
cdr3_aa: CAWGTSWEQYF
v_call: TRBV30
j_call: TRBJ2-7
clone_size: .
d_call: .

cdr3_nt: TGTGCCAGCAGTGCCGTCGACAAGACCGACAATGAGCAGTTCTTC
cdr3_aa: CASSAVDKTDNEQFF
v_call: TRBV25-1
j_call: TRBJ2-1
clone_size: .
d_call: .

cdr3_nt: TGTGCCAGCAGCTACGGACAGAACGTCTACAATGAGCAGTTCTTC
cdr3_aa: CASSYGQNVYNEQFF
v_call: TRBV13
j_call: TRBJ2-1
clone_size: .
d_call: .

cdr3_nt: TGCGCCAGCAGCCAAGATAGCTCCTACAATGAGCAGTTCTTC
cdr3_aa: CASSQDSSYNEQFF
v_call: TRBV4-3
j_call: TRBJ2-1
clone_size: .
d_call: .

cdr3_nt: TGCAGCGTTGTCCGGGGTACCTACGAGCAGTACTTC
cdr3_aa: CSVVRGTYEQYF
v_call: TRBV29-1
j_call: TRBJ2-7
clone_size: once
d_call: .

cdr3_nt: TGTGCCAGCAGCTCCGCCGGACTAGCGGACCGAGATACGCAGTATTTT
cdr3_aa: CASSSAGLADRDTQYF
v_call: TRBV13
j_call: TRBJ2-3
clone_size: .
d_call: TRBD2

cdr3_nt: TGTGCCAGCAGGGGGGTAGTGTCCTACGAGCAGTACTTC
cdr3_aa: CASRGVVSYEQYF
v_call: TRBV2
j_call: TRBJ2-7
clone_size: few
d_call: .

cdr3_nt: TGTGCCAGCAGCAGCGGGACCACGTATAATGGCTACACCTTC
cdr3_aa: CASSSGTTYNGYTF
v_call: TRBV5-6
j_call: TRBJ1-2
clone_size: .
d_call: .

cdr3_nt: TGTGCCAGCAGCGGCGAAAACACTGAAGCTTTCTTT
cdr3_aa: CASSGENTEAFF
v_call: TRBV9
j_call: TRBJ1-1
clone_size: .
d_call: .

cdr3_nt: TGTGCCAGCAGCCTGGTGAACACCGGGGAGCTGTTTTTT
cdr3_aa: CASSLVNTGELFF
v_call: TRBV14
j_call: TRBJ2-2
clone_size: once
d_call: .

cdr3_nt: TGCAGCGTTGTTGGGGGGGTGTACAATGAGCAGTTCTTC
cdr3_aa: CSVVGGVYNEQFF
v_call: TRBV29-1
j_call: TRBJ2-1
clone_size: few
d_call: TRBD2

cdr3_nt: TGTGCCAGCAGCTCAGGACAGGGGGCCTTGGGCACTGAAGCTTTCTTT
cdr3_aa: CASSSGQGALGTEAFF
v_call: TRBV5-4
j_call: TRBJ1-1
clone_size: few
d_call: TRBD1

cdr3_nt: TGTGCCAGCAGTGATCCCACAGGGGTAGGGTATGGCTACACCTTC
cdr3_aa: CASSDPTGVGYGYTF
v_call: TRBV6-1
j_call: TRBJ1-2
clone_size: .
d_call: TRBD1

cdr3_nt: TGTGCCAGCAGCTTTGCGGAGCATAGCTACAATGAGCAGTTCTTC
cdr3_aa: CASSFAEHSYNEQFF
v_call: TRBV13
j_call: TRBJ2-1
clone_size: .
d_call: .

cdr3_nt: TGTGCCAGCAGCTTCGGCGGCCCTTCCTACGAGCAGTACTTC
cdr3_aa: CASSFGGPSYEQYF
v_call: TRBV11-2
j_call: TRBJ2-7
clone_size: .
d_call: .

cdr3_nt: TGTGCCAGCAGAGGGGGGGGCCGGGAGGAGACCCAGTACTTC
cdr3_aa: CASRGGGREETQYF
v_call: TRBV6-1
j_call: TRBJ2-5
clone_size: .
d_call: .

cdr3_nt: TGTGCCAGCAGTTTAGGGGGGAAGGGCCACGAGCAGTACTTC
cdr3_aa: CASSLGGKGHEQYF
v_call: TRBV27
j_call: TRBJ2-7
clone_size: .
d_call: .

cdr3_nt: TGTGCCTGGAGTGTACAATCCACTGAAGCTTTCTTT
cdr3_aa: CAWSVQSTEAFF
v_call: TRBV30
j_call: TRBJ1-1
clone_size: few
d_call: .

cdr3_nt: TGCGCCAGCAGTGGACAGCCTGGGGCCAACGTCCTGACTTTC
cdr3_aa: CASSGQPGANVLTF
v_call: TRBV4-1
j_call: TRBJ2-6
clone_size: few
d_call: .

cdr3_nt: TGTGCCAGTAGTATAGAGGACTTCTCCAAAAACATTCAGTACTTC
cdr3_aa: CASSIEDFSKNIQYF
v_call: TRBV19
j_call: TRBJ2-4
clone_size: .
d_call: .